These T cell receptor beta chains were read from a single sample in a study of cytomegalovirus exposure and HLA in healthy donors. Method: immunoSEQ multiplex PCR; TCRdb's copy keeps in-frame clones and lacks some. The sample contains about 140,000 clones, roughly 70% of which appear only once. The sequencing sample was made of PBMCs. Receptors were obtained from a young man in good health and CMV-seropositive. CDR3s include the opening cysteine and the closing phenylalanine or tryptophan. The D gene is left open where the match is weak. Expanded clones get a size class; other rows say once, few or many, or leave the size out.

v_gene: TRBV13
d_gene: TRBD1
abundance: .
j_gene: TRBJ2-7
len: 12
CDR3aa: CASRDRGYEQYF
CDR3nt: TGTGCCAGCCGGGACAGGGGTTACGAGCAGTACTTC

v_gene: TRBV10-1
d_gene: .
abundance: few
j_gene: TRBJ2-1
len: 15
CDR3aa: CASSVVRGFYNEQFF
CDR3nt: TGCGCCAGCAGCGTTGTCCGGGGGTTCTACAATGAGCAGTTCTTC

v_gene: TRBV15
d_gene: .
abundance: .
j_gene: TRBJ2-1
len: 14
CDR3aa: CATSRGDSRNEQFF
CDR3nt: TGTGCCACCAGCAGGGGAGATTCGCGCAATGAGCAGTTCTTC

v_gene: TRBV4-1
d_gene: TRBD1
abundance: .
j_gene: TRBJ2-7
len: 16
CDR3aa: CASSRMTGSGAYEQYF
CDR3nt: TGCGCCAGCAGCCGAATGACAGGGAGTGGGGCCTACGAGCAGTACTTC

v_gene: TRBV14
d_gene: .
abundance: .
j_gene: TRBJ1-1
len: 13
CDR3aa: CASSQSLAGEAFF
CDR3nt: TGTGCCAGCAGCCAATCCCTTGCAGGTGAAGCTTTCTTT

v_gene: TRBV18
d_gene: .
abundance: once
j_gene: TRBJ1-2
len: 15
CDR3aa: CASSLTAGGNYGYTF
CDR3nt: TGTGCCAGCTCGCTAACGGCGGGGGGCAACTATGGCTACACCTTC

v_gene: TRBV5-4
d_gene: .
abundance: .
j_gene: TRBJ2-3
len: 17
CDR3aa: CASSLASRASSTDTQYF
CDR3nt: TGTGCCAGCAGCTTGGCCAGCAGAGCTTCTAGCACCGATACGCAGTATTTT

v_gene: TRBV7-9
d_gene: TRBD1
abundance: few
j_gene: TRBJ2-7
len: 14
CDR3aa: CASSLAGSGGEQYF
CDR3nt: TGTGCCAGCAGCTTAGCGGGATCAGGGGGCGAGCAGTACTTC

v_gene: TRBV7-3
d_gene: .
abundance: .
j_gene: TRBJ1-5
len: 14
CDR3aa: CASSLYQGGQPQHF
CDR3nt: TGTGCCAGCAGCTTGTATCAGGGTGGACAGCCCCAGCATTTT

v_gene: TRBV19
d_gene: .
abundance: few
j_gene: TRBJ2-5
len: 15
CDR3aa: CASTLSGGARETQYF
CDR3nt: TGTGCCAGTACCCTCAGCGGAGGGGCTCGGGAGACCCAGTACTTC

v_gene: TRBV10-3
d_gene: .
abundance: few
j_gene: TRBJ1-1
len: 15
CDR3aa: CATTPNRDGNTEAFF
CDR3nt: TGTGCCACAACCCCTAACAGGGATGGGAACACTGAAGCTTTCTTT

v_gene: TRBV4-1
d_gene: TRBD2
abundance: .
j_gene: TRBJ2-7
len: 17
CDR3aa: CASSQEGGTSGLYEQYF
CDR3nt: TGCGCCAGCAGCCAAGAGGGCGGGACTAGCGGGCTGTACGAGCAGTACTTC

v_gene: TRBV6-1
d_gene: TRBD2
abundance: .
j_gene: TRBJ2-1
len: 16
CDR3aa: CASSDAGGSSYNEQFF
CDR3nt: TGTGCCAGCAGTGATGCGGGAGGGAGCTCCTACAATGAGCAGTTCTTC

v_gene: TRBV6-5
d_gene: TRBD2
abundance: once
j_gene: TRBJ2-5
len: 15
CDR3aa: CASRPGTSGEETQYF
CDR3nt: TGTGCCAGCAGACCCGGGACTAGCGGAGAAGAGACCCAGTACTTC

v_gene: TRBV6-6
d_gene: TRBD2
abundance: once
j_gene: TRBJ2-7
len: 15
CDR3aa: CASSYRPSGDYEQYF
CDR3nt: TGTGCCAGCAGTTACAGGCCTAGCGGGGACTACGAGCAGTACTTC

v_gene: TRBV28
d_gene: .
abundance: .
j_gene: TRBJ1-1
len: 15
CDR3aa: CASSSYGPSGTEAFF
CDR3nt: TGTGCCAGCAGTTCCTACGGCCCATCAGGCACTGAAGCTTTCTTT

v_gene: TRBV6-5
d_gene: .
abundance: .
j_gene: TRBJ2-2
len: 15
CDR3aa: CASRSQGTNTGELFF
CDR3nt: TGTGCCAGCAGATCTCAGGGTACGAACACCGGGGAGCTGTTTTTT

v_gene: TRBV18
d_gene: .
abundance: .
j_gene: TRBJ2-7
len: 14
CDR3aa: CASSSGEGAGEQYF
CDR3nt: TGTGCCAGCTCGTCCGGCGAAGGGGCCGGCGAGCAGTACTTC

v_gene: TRBV21-1
d_gene: .
abundance: once
j_gene: TRBJ2-6
len: 16
CDR3aa: CASTRQGKSGANVLTF
CDR3nt: TGTGCCAGCACCCGACAGGGTAAATCTGGGGCCAACGTCCTGACTTTC

v_gene: TRBV2
d_gene: TRBD2
abundance: .
j_gene: TRBJ2-3
len: 15
CDR3aa: CASWGLAGATDTQYF
CDR3nt: TGTGCCAGCTGGGGACTAGCGGGAGCAACAGATACGCAGTATTTT

v_gene: TRBV6-6
d_gene: TRBD2
abundance: .
j_gene: TRBJ2-7
len: 16
CDR3aa: CASSYSRLAGNYEQYF
CDR3nt: TGTGCCAGCAGTTACTCGAGGCTAGCGGGAAACTACGAGCAGTACTTC

v_gene: TRBV18
d_gene: TRBD2
abundance: .
j_gene: TRBJ2-1
len: 15
CDR3aa: CASSPLAGVMNEQFF
CDR3nt: TGTGCCAGCTCACCACTAGCGGGAGTCATGAATGAGCAGTTCTTC

v_gene: TRBV5-1
d_gene: .
abundance: .
j_gene: TRBJ2-1
len: 14
CDR3aa: CASSVPQAANEQFF
CDR3nt: TGCGCCAGCAGCGTACCACAGGCCGCGAATGAGCAGTTCTTC

v_gene: TRBV12-5
d_gene: .
abundance: .
j_gene: TRBJ2-5
len: 15
CDR3aa: CASGSSNRVGETQYF
CDR3nt: TGTGCTAGTGGTTCCTCAAACAGGGTTGGGGAGACCCAGTACTTC

v_gene: TRBV27
d_gene: .
abundance: few
j_gene: TRBJ1-2
len: 15
CDR3aa: CASRIKKGDNYGYTF
CDR3nt: TGTGCCAGCCGAATAAAGAAGGGGGATAACTATGGCTACACCTTC

v_gene: TRBV5-1
d_gene: TRBD2
abundance: .
j_gene: TRBJ2-7
len: 14
CDR3aa: CASSPGGNEYEQYF
CDR3nt: TGCGCCAGCAGCCCGGGGGGGAACGAGTACGAGCAGTACTTC

v_gene: TRBV10-2
d_gene: .
abundance: many
j_gene: TRBJ1-2
len: 18
CDR3aa: CASSVVGYSGGANYGYTF
CDR3nt: TGCGCCAGCAGTGTAGTGGGCTATTCTGGAGGGGCTAACTATGGCTACACCTTC

v_gene: TRBV27
d_gene: TRBD1
abundance: .
j_gene: TRBJ2-5
len: 17
CDR3aa: CASSYLRGQGVLQTQYF
CDR3nt: TGTGCCAGCAGTTACCTAAGGGGACAGGGAGTATTGCAGACCCAGTACTTC